The clone carrying this T cell receptor (beta chain) is large by share. Its antigen is as yet unknown. The library was designed around alpha chains, so this beta chain is a stray read whose abundance carries little weight. This sample was included in a study of spatial heterogeneity in lung cancer. Study-wide results and caveats: Approximate estimated coverage of tumor T cells amounted to around 6.3% for alpha and roughly 14% for beta chains. Ubiquitous and regional expanded TCR counts correlated with ubiquitous and regional nonsynonymous mutations, respectively. Intratumoral expanded alpha and beta TCR counts were found to track tumor mutation counts.

There are 15 residues in the CDR3. Trimming cost V 5 bases and J 2 bases; bases outside gene matches: 11. In germline, CDR1 is DFQATT, CDR2 SNEGSKA (reference sequence). Time point reported: sample taken at primary tumor resection. A distinct unique molecular identifier was carried by each TCR cDNA molecule. In TCRdb, the 5' RACE reads were re-called with MiXCR into one record per CDR3 protein. Of roughly 400 distinct CDR3 sequences in the sample, more than 9% were seen once. The sequence was obtained from a male donor with early-stage non-small cell lung cancer. The chain links TRBV20-1 to TRBJ2-5, with 7 bases lining up with TRBD1. Sequenced here: lung tumor tissue, sampled at surgery. The CDR3, as DNA: TGCAGTGCTTGGCCCAGGGGGAGTAGGCAAGAGACCCAGTACTTC. Its protein is CSAWPRGSRQETQYF.